These 30 T cell receptor beta chains were sequenced from one sample in a study of blood T cell dynamics during melanoma immunotherapy. Indicated time point: pre-treatment baseline. Clones were read by immunoSEQ multiplex PCR, and TCRdb kept only the in-frame ones, dropping some. The sample yields fewer than 25,000 clones, roughly 89% seen once. The source was blood, collected from a patient treated with checkpoint blockade. Receptors originate from a human donor with melanoma.

The chain couples TRBV5-1 to TRBJ2-7; no reliable D call. The CDR3 totals 12 residues. The V end lost 0 bases, the J end lost 7 bases, and 8 bases lay between the germline ends. Germline V gene lookup returns CDR1 SGHRS and CDR2 YFSETQ. The chain's CDR3 is CASSLANEEQYF. The CDR3 DNA follows: TGCGCCAGCAGCTTGGCCAACGAGGAGCAGTACTTC.

CDR3 protein: CASSPHIPGHNTGELFF. In nucleotides, the CDR3 is TGTGCCAGCAGCCCACATATTCCGGGACATAACACCGGGGAGCTGTTTTTT. This chain uses TRBV5-8 with TRBJ2-2; a possible D gene is TRBD1 (6 bases). This CDR3 contains 17 residues. In germline, CDR1 is SGHTS, CDR2 YDEGEE. Between the trimmed V and J ends, which lost 4 bases and 2 bases, there was a span of 18 bases.

The gene calls are TRBV11-2 and TRBJ2-7, with D unclear. The CDR3 loop spans 11 amino acids. Germline lookup yields CDR1 SGHAT and CDR2 FQNNGV. Deletions cut 5 bases from V and 7 bases from J, with 9 bases between. The DNA for the CDR3 is TGTGCCAGCAGCCTTGCCCAGGAGCAGTACTTC. It is translated as CASSLAQEQYF.

The chain joins TRBV2 to TRBJ2-7; TRBD1 agrees at 7 bases. Germline trimming cut 8 bases from V and 3 bases from J; bases unmatched to any gene: 7. CDR3 size: 13 residues. The germline V gene has CDR1 SNHLY and CDR2 FYNNEI. The CDR3 loop is CASGGQTSYEQYF. The CDR3 DNA is TGTGCCAGCGGGGGACAGACCAGCTACGAGCAGTACTTC.

CDR3: CASSGTSGGRETQYF. The CDR3 region has the DNA TGTGCCAGCAGTGGGACTAGCGGGGGGAGAGAGACCCAGTACTTC. This sequence joins TRBV2 and TRBJ2-5; 14 bases map to TRBD2. Germline V lookup: CDR1 SNHLY, CDR2 FYNNEI. Unmatched junction bases numbered 2, after V lost 4 bases and J lost 4 bases. CDR3 size: 15 residues.

The J gene is TRBJ1-3, the V gene TRBV28; TRBD1 might be the D (5 bases). Trimming removed 1 base from V and 2 bases from J, with 6 bases in between. The CDR3 is made up of 14 amino acids. CDR1 MDHEN and CDR2 SYDVKM come from the germline V gene. The CDR3 region is CASSLYRTGNTIYF. CDR3 nucleotide sequence: TGTGCCAGCAGTTTATACAGGACTGGAAACACCATATATTTT.

This chain uses TRBV18 with TRBJ1-5; TRBD1 matches 9 bases. Trimming took 5 bases from V and 0 from J; bases not matched to a gene: 5. Germline values: CDR1 KGHSH, CDR2 LQKENI. CDR3 length: 16 amino acids. The CDR3 nucleotides read TGTGCCAGCTCAACCGGGACAGGGAATAGCAATCAGCCCCAGCATTTT. Translation: CASSTGTGNSNQPQHF.

V and J are TRBV30 and TRBJ1-6; D perhaps matches TRBD1 (5 bases). V lost 5 bases to trimming and J lost 5 bases, with 13 bases between them. Germline assignment: CDR1 GTSNPN and CDR2 SVGIG (reference sequence). The CDR3 has 14 amino acids. Written as DNA, the CDR3 is TGTGCCTGGGCCCGGGACGGCAATAATTCACCCCTCCACTTT. This encodes CAWARDGNNSPLHF.

The rearrangement uses TRBV7-9 and TRBJ1-4; 7 bases fit TRBD1. The CDR3 sequence is 13 residues long. Trimming removed 11 bases from V and 7 bases from J; junction bases left unmatched: 10. Per germline, CDR1 SEHNR and CDR2 FQNEAQ (reference sequence). The DNA for the CDR3 is TGTGCCGTTAACAGGGGTAGTAGTGAAAAACTGTTTTTT. Its translation is CAVNRGSSEKLFF.

The chain has TRBV2 and TRBJ1-4, with 9 bases that match TRBD1. This CDR3 has 15 residues. Germline values: CDR1 SNHLY, CDR2 FYNNEI. The J segment lost 3 bases and the V segment lost 5 bases, leaving 4 bases of the junction unmatched. CDR3: CASSSGTGPNEKLFF. CDR3 nucleotides: TGTGCCAGCAGTTCCGGGACAGGGCCTAATGAAAAACTGTTTTTT. The whole variable domain, remainder taken from reference TRBV2 and TRBJ1-4, is EPEVTQTPSHQVTQMGQEVILRCVPISNHLYFYWYRQILGQKVEFLVSFYNNEISEKSEIFDDQFSVERPDGSNFTLKIRSTKLEDSAMYFCASSSGTGPNEKLFFGSGTQLSVL.

The chain recombines TRBV19 with TRBJ1-5; no definite D call. The CDR3 spans 19 residues. V shed 7 bases and J shed 0 bases, with 25 bases lying between them. In germline, CDR1 is LNHDA, CDR2 SQIVND (reference sequence). The CDR3 DNA sequence: TGTGCCAGTACCCAAGGAGGAGGTCTTGGTAGAAATAGCAATCAGCCCCAGCATTTT. This codes for CASTQGGGLGRNSNQPQHF.

The chain employs TRBV6-1 and TRBJ1-2, with TRBD1 matching 10 bases. The CDR3 sequence is 13 residues long. Germline CDR1 and CDR2: MNHNS and SASEGT. Losses at the gene ends were 6 bases for V and 7 bases for J; bases not matched to a gene: 5. CDR3 loop: CASSGQGVGGYTF. The CDR3 bases are TGTGCCAGCAGCGGACAGGGGGTTGGTGGCTACACCTTC.

The J gene is TRBJ1-1, the V gene TRBV29-1; D is undetermined. CDR3 size: 14 residues. Trimming took 3 bases from V and 4 from J, leaving 15 bases between them. CDR1 is SQVTM and CDR2 is ANQGSEA in the germline V gene. The CDR3 protein is CSVDTLRGSTEAFF. The CDR3 coding sequence is TGCAGCGTTGACACTCTTCGTGGGAGCACTGAAGCTTTCTTT.

The chain couples TRBV4-1 to TRBJ1-1, with D tentatively TRBD1 (6 bases). Trimming pared 4 bases from V and 1 base from J, leaving 7 bases between. The CDR3 is 13 residues long. Germline V gene sequence: CDR1 MGHRA, CDR2 YSYEKL. CDR3 coding DNA: TGCGCCAGCAGCCGACAGGAGAACACTGAAGCTTTCTTT. Residues: CASSRQENTEAFF.

The chain couples TRBV5-1 to TRBJ1-3; D gene ambiguous. The germline V gene has CDR1 SGHRS and CDR2 YFSETQ. V was shortened by 4 bases and J by 0 bases, with 11 bases between the two germline ends. This CDR3 has 15 residues. This CDR3 is CASSPDWSSGNTIYF. CDR3 bases: TGCGCCAGCAGCCCCGACTGGAGCTCTGGAAACACCATATATTTT.

This chain connects TRBV30 to TRBJ2-2; no definite D call. CDR3 length: 13 amino acids. V lost 4 bases, J lost 1 base, and 7 bases lay in between. Germline CDR1 reads GTSNPN; CDR2 reads SVGIG (reference sequence). The CDR3 here is CAWNGLNTGELFF. DNA for the CDR3: TGTGCCTGGAACGGCTTGAACACCGGGGAGCTGTTTTTT.

V gene TRBV11-1 combines with J gene TRBJ1-2, with 11 bases fitting TRBD1. The CDR3 length is 15 residues. V lost 4 bases and J lost 4; bases outside the gene matches: 5. CDR1 and CDR2 from the germline V gene are SGHAT and FQDESV (reference sequence). The chain's CDR3 is CASSSRTGGRYGYTF. CDR3 in DNA: TGTGCCAGCAGCTCCAGGACAGGGGGCCGCTATGGCTACACCTTC.

This chain joins TRBV29-1 and TRBJ2-7, with D perhaps TRBD1 (6 bases). The CDR3 is 12 amino acids. V lost 7 bases to trimming and J lost 2 bases, with 12 bases between them. Germline assignment: CDR1 SQVTM and CDR2 ANQGSEA. Here the CDR3 reads CSGQDGAYEQYF. The CDR3 DNA follows: TGCAGCGGACAGGACGGCGCCTACGAGCAGTACTTC.

The chain couples TRBV16 to TRBJ2-6; D call uncertain. Looked up from germline, CDR1 is KGHSY and CDR2 is FQNENV. The ends were cut back, 8 bases at V and 0 bases at J, with 5 bases in the middle. The CDR3 is 13 residues long. CDR3 DNA sequence: TGTGCCAGCGCCGACTCTGGGGCCAACGTCCTGACTTTC. It is translated as CASADSGANVLTF. Full variable domain (missing parts from reference TRBV16 and TRBJ2-6): GEEVAQTPKHLVRGEGQKAKLYCAPIKGHSYVFWYQQVLKNEFKFLISFQNENVFDETGMPKERFSAKCLPNSPCSLEIQATKLEDSAVYFCASADSGANVLTFGAGSRLTVL.

Of note for this clone: A junction boundary mismatches the germline segment, possibly from a read error. The chain employs TRBV7-7 and TRBJ2-1; 9 bases line up with TRBD1. Germline CDR1 SSHAT, CDR2 FNYEAQ (reference sequence). The CDR3 totals 19 residues. CDR3 protein: CASSGPSGQGLLSYNEQFF. The CDR3, as DNA: TGTGCTAGCAGCGGGCCTTCGGGACAGGGTCTCCTCTCCTACAATGAGCAGTTCTTC. Combining the CDR3 with reference TRBV7-7 and TRBJ2-1 gives the whole variable domain GAGVSQSPRYKVTKRGQDVTLRCDPISSHATLYWYQQALGQGPEFLTYFNYEAQPDKSGLPSDRFSAERPEGSISTLTIQRTEQRDSAMYRCASSGPSGQGLLSYNEQFFGPGTRLTVL.

This clone was recorded only once. This sequence joins TRBV6-1 and TRBJ2-1; unclear D gene. Trimming left V 2 bases short and J 4 bases short, with 3 bases between. The CDR3 totals 12 residues. Germline V CDR1 and CDR2: MNHNS, SASEGT. The CDR3 sequence is CASSEHYNEQFF. In nucleotides, the CDR3 is TGTGCCAGCAGTGAACATTACAATGAGCAGTTCTTC.

The chain joins TRBV2 to TRBJ2-7; 8 nucleotides agree with TRBD1. With 6 bases clipped from V and 4 bases from J, the junction kept 5 bases outside the gene matches. CDR1 and CDR2 from the germline V gene are SNHLY and FYNNEI. This CDR3 has 13 residues. The CDR3 spells CASSTGTGYEQYF. For the CDR3, the DNA is TGTGCCAGCAGCACCGGGACAGGTTACGAGCAGTACTTC.

The V gene is TRBV7-2, the J gene TRBJ1-5; D call uncertain. This CDR3 has 15 residues. CDR1 is SGHTA and CDR2 is FQGNSA in the germline V gene. With 0 bases removed from V and 2 bases from J, the gap between germline ends came to 8 bases. The CDR3 protein is CASSLAPGGNQPQHF. CDR3 DNA sequence: TGTGCCAGCAGCTTAGCGCCTGGAGGCAATCAGCCCCAGCATTTT.

The chain has TRBV30 and TRBJ1-2; 12 bases line up with TRBD1. Germline-derived CDR1 and CDR2 are GTSNPN and SVGIG (reference sequence). There are 14 residues in the CDR3. The CDR3 DNA sequence: TGTGCTGTACCGGGACAGGGGGCTTTAGGTGGCTACACCTTC. Translating it yields CAVPGQGALGGYTF.

CDR3 sequence reads: CASSLAQGGGGGAFF. DNA of the CDR3: TGTGCCAGCAGCTTAGCACAGGGAGGAGGCGGGGGCGCTTTCTTT. The genes are TRBV11-2 and TRBJ1-1, with D perhaps matching TRBD1 (6 bases). The length of the CDR3 is 15 residues. Germline V gene sequence: CDR1 SGHAT, CDR2 FQNNGV. V lost 1 base to trimming and J lost 11 bases, with 20 bases between them.

J is TRBJ2-2 and V is TRBV30; the D is unclear. The ends were cut back, 4 bases at V and 6 bases at J, with 18 bases in the middle. Looked up from germline, CDR1 is GTSNPN and CDR2 is SVGIG (reference sequence). This CDR3 spans 15 amino acids. For the CDR3, the DNA is TGTGCCTGGACATCCCGCACAAGTGTTCCCGGGGAGCTGTTTTTT. It encodes CAWTSRTSVPGELFF. Filled out from reference TRBV30 and TRBJ2-2, the complete variable domain reads SQTIHQWPATLVQPVGSPLSLECTVEGTSNPNLYWYRQAAGRGLQLLFYSVGIGQISSEVPQNLSASRPQDRQFILSSKKLLLSDSGFYLCAWTSRTSVPGELFFGEGSRLTVL.

This chain connects TRBV7-8 to TRBJ2-1; TRBD2 agrees at 7 bases. V shed 1 base and J 5 bases; nucleotides not matched to a gene: 8. The length of the CDR3 is 16 residues. Germline V lookup: CDR1 SGHVS, CDR2 FQNEAQ. This CDR3 reads CASSLVLSSGHNEQFF. CDR3 nucleotide sequence: TGTGCCAGCAGCTTAGTCCTGTCTAGCGGTCACAATGAGCAGTTCTTC.

This sequence joins TRBV7-9 and TRBJ2-3; 10 nucleotides line up with TRBD2. The CDR3 contains 17 residues. V was clipped by 2 bases and J by 2 bases; unmatched bases: 7. Germline lookup yields CDR1 SEHNR and CDR2 FQNEAQ (reference sequence). CDR3 sequence (DNA): TGTGCCAGCAGCTTAACTAGCGGGATTGGGAACACAGATACGCAGTATTTT. This codes for CASSLTSGIGNTDTQYF.

This clone appeared a single time. This chain uses TRBV18 with TRBJ2-1; D call uncertain. V shed 1 base and J shed 0 bases, with 7 bases lying between them. The CDR3 covers 15 residues. Germline-derived CDR1 and CDR2 are KGHSH and LQKENI. CDR3 coding DNA: TGTGCCAGCTCACCACAAGCGAGCTCCTACAATGAGCAGTTCTTC. Translating it yields CASSPQASSYNEQFF.

The J gene is TRBJ2-7, the V gene TRBV5-5; TRBD2 agrees at 12 bases. The V segment lost 0 bases and the J segment 2 bases; nucleotides outside the gene matches: 3. The CDR3 spans 16 residues. Germline CDR1 SGHKS, CDR2 YYEKEE (reference sequence). The CDR3 region is CASSLGLAGAPYEQYF. CDR3 sequence (DNA): TGTGCCAGCAGCTTGGGACTAGCGGGAGCTCCCTACGAGCAGTACTTC.